This entry is about one TCR beta chain. Its antigen is unknown. Qualities for individual bases were not recorded, and no much larger clone is one base off. CDR1 and CDR2, per the germline V gene (reference sequence), are LGHDT and YNNKEL. V is clipped by 1 base and J by 3 bases, and the sequence between their germline boundaries is 10 bases long. The CDR3 runs 15 residues from the cysteine to the phenylalanine. The read is trimmed to its CDR3 DNA, 45 bases read in frame from base 1. This sample stems from a study of blood T cell repertoires in COVID-19 (dated by TCRdb to 2018 to 2021). Background on the whole study: Samples covering the acute and convalescent phases of COVID-19 were provided by collaborators in the United States, Italy and Spain. The repertoires were released in a freely available public database meant as a resource for research on the immune response to SARS-CoV-2. Sample metadata almost always included a de-identified subject ID, COVID-19 status, age in years and sex. The samples were drawn from the first 160 participants of the ongoing ImmuneRACE study and from some 1,300 subjects provided by 6 global collaborators. The prospective study material was composed of cDNA or gDNA derived from T cells, B-cell-depleted T cells, or PBMCs. Deeply sampled blood TCRbeta repertoires from subjects exposed to, actively infected with, or recovered from COVID-19 were included in the dataset. Where available, HLA class I and class II types were obtained from metadata supplied by the sample provider rather than from assay-based typing.

Broader findings and caveats from the paper: Clinical and demographic metadata were provided uncurated, with the amount varying by source and participant.

Samples from volunteer blood donors who had recovered from COVID-19 were contributed by a second Seattle source. Whole blood was collected in K2EDTA tubes by collaborating institutions according to the institutions' own protocols. For TCRbeta analysis, collaborators shipped samples in one of three forms: frozen whole blood, isolated PBMCs, or DNA extracted from either of those sample types. TCRbeta CDR3 regions were amplified from genomic DNA using the immunoSEQ Assay, a bias-controlled multiplex PCR. The original methods were these. Nucleated cell counts per sample were estimated from amplification of reference gene primers within the assay. Sequence reads were collapsed and filtered to measure the absolute abundance of every unique TCRbeta CDR3 rearrangement. For each sample, productive Simpson clonality was calculated by taking the square root of Simpson's diversity index across productive rearrangements. TCRdb's version of the immuneACCESS table is confined to in-frame rearrangements and falls short of the full clone set. An unresolved V gene accounts for under half of the shortfall where checked; the remainder is of unknown origin. The V and J calls and clone size come from that table; D and trimming were worked out from the DNA. Here the sample has 200,000 to 300,000 clones; 86% occur a single time. Over 7.5% of the sample comes from the top ten.

The TCR comes from a man in his forties who had recovered from COVID-19. The sequence is built from TRBV3-1 (or the pseudogene TRBV3-2) and TRBJ2-1; no D gene is confidently identified. The sequenced sample was peripheral blood. The nucleotides read TGTGCCAGCAGCCAAGGGCTAGTGCTCTACAATGAGCAGTTCTTC. This yields the protein CASSQGLVLYNEQFF.